This T cell receptor beta chain is from a study of T cell responses to AZD1222 COVID-19 vaccine. Sequencing used immunoSEQ multiplex PCR; TCRdb keeps in-frame clones, though not all of them. The sample carries over 120,000 clones, 70% to 90% recorded once. Germline assignment: CDR1 SEHNR and CDR2 FQNEAQ (reference sequence). With 5 bases clipped from V and 2 bases from J, the junction kept 1 base outside the gene matches. The CDR3 covers 13 residues. Of note for this clone: Its matching antigen is unknown.

Study findings and constraints: Donors in the cohort were predominantly white British and more often female, and clonal diversity was possibly underestimated.

Source: peripheral blood, taken 28 days after the second dose of the MenACWY control vaccine. This TCR derives from an adult who received the MenACWY meningococcal vaccine as a control. This chain connects TRBV7-9 to TRBJ2-3; 7 bases are a match to TRBD2. CDR3 nucleotides: TGTGCCAGCAGCCGGGGGGTCACAGATACGCAGTATTTT. Translated, it gives CASSRGVTDTQYF.